This TCR beta chain was observed in a study of shared clonotypes between healthy human individuals. General study findings and limits: Sampling included only blood; tissue repertoires likely differ. In having few donors, the study represented limited genetic and exposure-history diversity.

Notes on this clone: Its specificity is unknown.

Replicate sorted-subset PCRs were loaded with roughly 200 ng DNA, 30,000 to 35,000 T cell genomes. Assay: immunoSEQ multiplex PCR; the TCRdb copy retains only in-frame clones and omits some. The table records about 2.4 million clones, 80% to 95% of them present only once. Negatively enriched CD4+ T cells were divided by CD45RA into naive and memory. Trimming took 2 bases from V and 0 from J, leaving 11 bases between them. In germline, CDR1 is SEHNR, CDR2 FQNEAQ (reference sequence). CDR3 length equals 17 residues. The sequencing sample was made of naive CD4+ T cells from PBMCs. Regarding subset: CD45RA+ positively selected. The TCR sequence derives from a young man in good health. Some clones in this sample may be carry-over from other donors' samples. The rearrangement links TRBV7-9 to TRBJ1-6; D not certain. The CDR3 nucleotides read TGTGCCAGCAGCTTATATATCCCGGGCTCCTATAATTCACCCCTCCACTTT. As protein: CASSLYIPGSYNSPLHF.